This T cell receptor (beta chain) comes out of a study of cytomegalovirus exposure and HLA in healthy donors. In the study overall: For the roughly 370 genotyped donors, more than 65% fell within the Caucasian-associated ancestry cluster. Study results and caveats: A prior analysis recorded that most TCR beta V segments were productive about 87% or about 30% of the time. Later work found that TCR association rates differed between HLA loci; DRB1 had the most and HLA-C the fewest. Being indistinguishable, some V segments were excluded, TRBV6-2 and TRBV6-3 among them.

The germline gives CDR1 MGHRA, CDR2 YSYEKL. Trimming removed 4 bases from V and 6 bases from J; junction bases left unmatched: 12. The CDR3 is 16 residues long. Of note for this clone: Its target is not known.

Researchers ran the PCR with 60 Vbeta and 13 Jbeta primers. Data came from immunoSEQ multiplex PCR; TCRdb stores just in-frame clones and leaves some out. This table has fewer than 200,000 clones, approximately 80% appearing once. This clonotype was obtained from a man aged 25 to 45 in good health and CMV-seronegative. The V and J genes are TRBV4-1 and TRBJ1-1, with 9 bases that match TRBD1. The sequenced sample was PBMCs. This CDR3 reads CASSPTHTGGVPEAFF. The CDR3 nucleotides read TGCGCCAGCAGCCCGACTCATACAGGGGGCGTCCCTGAAGCTTTCTTT.